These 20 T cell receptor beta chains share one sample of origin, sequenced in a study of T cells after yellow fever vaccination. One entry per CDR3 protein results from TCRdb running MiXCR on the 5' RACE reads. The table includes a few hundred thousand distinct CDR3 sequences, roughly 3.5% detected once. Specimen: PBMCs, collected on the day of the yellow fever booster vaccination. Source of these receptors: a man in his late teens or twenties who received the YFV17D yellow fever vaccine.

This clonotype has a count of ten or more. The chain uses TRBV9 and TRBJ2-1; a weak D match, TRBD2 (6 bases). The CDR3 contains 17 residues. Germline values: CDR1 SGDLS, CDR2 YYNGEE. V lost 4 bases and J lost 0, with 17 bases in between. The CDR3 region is CASSPPGGVSSYNEQFF. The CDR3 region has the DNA TGTGCCAGCAGCCCACCCGGAGGGGTGAGCTCCTACAATGAGCAGTTCTTC.

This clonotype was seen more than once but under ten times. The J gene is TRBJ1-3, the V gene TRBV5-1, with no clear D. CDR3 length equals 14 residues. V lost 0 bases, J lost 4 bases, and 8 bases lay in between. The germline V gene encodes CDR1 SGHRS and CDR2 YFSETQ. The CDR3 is CASSLATGGNTIYF. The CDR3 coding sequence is TGCGCCAGCAGCTTGGCGACCGGAGGAAACACCATATATTTT.

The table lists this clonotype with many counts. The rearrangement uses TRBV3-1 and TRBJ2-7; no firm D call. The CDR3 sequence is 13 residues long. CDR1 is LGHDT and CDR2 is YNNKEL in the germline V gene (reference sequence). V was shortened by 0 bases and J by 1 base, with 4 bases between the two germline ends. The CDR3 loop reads CASSQDISYEQYF. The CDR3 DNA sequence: TGTGCCAGCAGCCAAGATATTTCCTACGAGCAGTACTTC.

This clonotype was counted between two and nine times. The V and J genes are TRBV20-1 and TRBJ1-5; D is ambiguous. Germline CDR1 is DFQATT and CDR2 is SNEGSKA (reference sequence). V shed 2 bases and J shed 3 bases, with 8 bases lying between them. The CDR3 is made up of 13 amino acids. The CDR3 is CSARTTLNQPQHF. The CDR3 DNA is TGCAGTGCTAGAACAACGCTCAATCAGCCCCAGCATTTT.

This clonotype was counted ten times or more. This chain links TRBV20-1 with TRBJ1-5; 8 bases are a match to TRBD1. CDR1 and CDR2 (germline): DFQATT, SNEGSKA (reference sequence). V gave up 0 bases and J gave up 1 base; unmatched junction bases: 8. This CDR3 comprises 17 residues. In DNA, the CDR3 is TGCAGTGCTAGAGATAGATCAGGGGGCTGGAGCAATCAGCCCCAGCATTTT. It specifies CSARDRSGGWSNQPQHF.

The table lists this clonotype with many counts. The CDR3 loop is CATSSRQEETQYF. The DNA of the CDR3 is TGTGCCACCAGCTCAAGACAGGAAGAGACCCAGTACTTC. The rearrangement uses TRBV24-1 and TRBJ2-5; D may be TRBD1 (6 bases). From germline, CDR1 is KGHDR and CDR2 SFDVKD. CDR3 length: 13 amino acids. With 7 bases removed from V and 3 bases from J, the gap between germline ends came to 11 bases.

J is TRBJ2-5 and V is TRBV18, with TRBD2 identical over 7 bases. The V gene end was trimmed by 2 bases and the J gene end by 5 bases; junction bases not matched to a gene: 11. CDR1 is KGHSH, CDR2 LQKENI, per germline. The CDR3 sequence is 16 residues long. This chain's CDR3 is CASSPSQGGTGETQYF. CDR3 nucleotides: TGTGCCAGCTCACCAAGCCAGGGAGGGACGGGGGAGACCCAGTACTTC.

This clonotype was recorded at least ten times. The CDR3 protein is CASSLDRHGEAFF. Here the CDR3 DNA reads TGTGCCAGCAGCTTAGACCGCCACGGTGAAGCTTTCTTT. The chain combines TRBV11-2 with TRBJ1-1, with D unresolved. The V end lost 0 bases, the J end lost 7 bases, and 9 bases lay between the germline ends. The CDR3 extends over 13 amino acids. Germline V gene lookup returns CDR1 SGHAT and CDR2 FQNNGV. Drawing the rest from reference TRBV11-2 and TRBJ1-1, the complete variable domain is EAGVAQSPRYKIIEKRQSVAFWCNPISGHATLYWYQQILGQGPKLLIQFQNNGVVDDSQLPKDRFSAERLKGVDSTLKIQPAKLEDSAVYLCASSLDRHGEAFFGQGTRLTVV.

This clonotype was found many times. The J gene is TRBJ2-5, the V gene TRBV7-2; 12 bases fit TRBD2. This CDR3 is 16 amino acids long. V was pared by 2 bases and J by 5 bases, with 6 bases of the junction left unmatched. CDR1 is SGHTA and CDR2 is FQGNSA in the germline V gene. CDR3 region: CASSLSLAGGGETQYF. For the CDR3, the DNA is TGTGCCAGCAGCTTATCACTAGCGGGGGGAGGGGAGACCCAGTACTTC.

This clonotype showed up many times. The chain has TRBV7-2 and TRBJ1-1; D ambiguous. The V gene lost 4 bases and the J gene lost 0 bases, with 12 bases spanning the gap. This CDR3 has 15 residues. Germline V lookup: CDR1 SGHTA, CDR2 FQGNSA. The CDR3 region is CASSYGAYMNTEAFF. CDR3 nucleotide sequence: TGTGCCAGCAGCTACGGCGCCTACATGAACACTGAAGCTTTCTTT.

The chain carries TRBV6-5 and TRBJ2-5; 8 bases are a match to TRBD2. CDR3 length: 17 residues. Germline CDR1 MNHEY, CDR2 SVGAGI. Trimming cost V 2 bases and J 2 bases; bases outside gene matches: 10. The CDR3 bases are TGTGCCAGCAGTTACCTTCCCAGTCTAGCGGGTCAAGAGACCCAGTACTTC. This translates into CASSYLPSLAGQETQYF.

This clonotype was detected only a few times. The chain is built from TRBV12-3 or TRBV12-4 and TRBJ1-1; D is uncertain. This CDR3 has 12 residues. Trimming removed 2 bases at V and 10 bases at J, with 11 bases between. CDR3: CASSLMSHGAFF. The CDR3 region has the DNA TGTGCCAGCAGTTTAATGAGCCACGGAGCTTTCTTT.

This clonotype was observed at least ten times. The CDR3 reads CASSSDREQPQHF. The CDR3 DNA reads TGTGCCAGCAGCTCCGACAGGGAACAGCCCCAGCATTTT. The rearrangement joins TRBV7-2 to TRBJ1-5; 7 nucleotides agree with TRBD1. Germline trimming cut 4 bases from V and 7 bases from J; bases unmatched to any gene: 4. CDR3 length: 13 residues. CDR1 SGHTA and CDR2 FQGNSA come from the germline V gene.

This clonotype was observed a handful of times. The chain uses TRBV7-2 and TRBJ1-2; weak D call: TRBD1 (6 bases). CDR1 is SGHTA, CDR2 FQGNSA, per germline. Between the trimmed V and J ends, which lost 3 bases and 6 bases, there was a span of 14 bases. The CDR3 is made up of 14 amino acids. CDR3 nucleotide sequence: TGTGCCAGCAGCTTGTGGGGGACAAATGATGGCTACACCTTC. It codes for CASSLWGTNDGYTF. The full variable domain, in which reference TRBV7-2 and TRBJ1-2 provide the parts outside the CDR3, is GAGVSQSPSNKVTEKGKDVELRCDPISGHTALYWYRQSLGQGLEFLIYFQGNSAPDKSGLPSDRFSAERTGGSVSTLTIQRTQQEDSAVYLCASSLWGTNDGYTFGSGTRLTVV.

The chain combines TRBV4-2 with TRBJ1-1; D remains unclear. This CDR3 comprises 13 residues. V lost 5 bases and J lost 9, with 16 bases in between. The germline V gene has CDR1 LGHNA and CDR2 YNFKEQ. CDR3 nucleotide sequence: TGTGCCAGCAGCAATAATAAAGGGTTAAAAGCTTTCTTT. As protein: CASSNNKGLKAFF.

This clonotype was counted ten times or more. In nucleotides, the CDR3 is TGTGCCAGCAGCCAAGATACCTACGAGACCCAGTACTTC. Translated: CASSQDTYETQYF. The chain couples TRBV4-2 to TRBJ2-5; D remains ambiguous. Between the trimmed V and J ends, which lost 0 bases and 5 bases, there was a span of 7 bases. Germline assignment: CDR1 LGHNA and CDR2 YNFKEQ. CDR3 length equals 13 residues.

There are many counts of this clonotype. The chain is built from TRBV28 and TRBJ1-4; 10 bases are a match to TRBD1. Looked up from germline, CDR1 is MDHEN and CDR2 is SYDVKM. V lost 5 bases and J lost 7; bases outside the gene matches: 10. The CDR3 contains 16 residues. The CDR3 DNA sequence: TGTGCCAGCAGTCCAAGAACCGGGACAGGGGTTGAAAAACTGTTTTTT. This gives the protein CASSPRTGTGVEKLFF.

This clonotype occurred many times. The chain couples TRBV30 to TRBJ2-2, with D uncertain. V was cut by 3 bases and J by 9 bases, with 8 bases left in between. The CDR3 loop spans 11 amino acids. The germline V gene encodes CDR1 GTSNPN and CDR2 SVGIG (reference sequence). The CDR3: CAWSLSWELFF. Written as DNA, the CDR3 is TGTGCCTGGAGCCTTAGTTGGGAGCTGTTTTTT.

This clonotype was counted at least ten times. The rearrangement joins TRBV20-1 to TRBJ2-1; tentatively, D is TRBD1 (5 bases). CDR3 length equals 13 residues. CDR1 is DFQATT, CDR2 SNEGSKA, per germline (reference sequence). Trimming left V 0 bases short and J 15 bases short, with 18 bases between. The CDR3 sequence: CSARDGSDTQGFF. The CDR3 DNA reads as TGCAGTGCTAGAGATGGTTCCGATACCCAGGGGTTCTTC.

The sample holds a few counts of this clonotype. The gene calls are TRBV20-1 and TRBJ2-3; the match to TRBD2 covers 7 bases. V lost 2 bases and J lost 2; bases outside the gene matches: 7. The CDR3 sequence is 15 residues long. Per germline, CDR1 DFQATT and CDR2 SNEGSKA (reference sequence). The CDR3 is CSARKASGDTDTQYF. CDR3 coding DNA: TGCAGTGCTAGAAAGGCTAGCGGCGACACAGATACGCAGTATTTT.